The clone carrying this T cell receptor beta chain was detected only a few times. The source of the sample is a study of molecular identifiers for immune sequencing clone quantification. Sorted inputs of roughly 20,000 to 1,000,000 cells, with 10%, 30% or 50% RNA, yielded naive CD8 libraries. Previously described methods and listed TCR primers were employed for the bulk TCR libraries. TCRdb ran MiXCR on the PCR reads and lists one entry per CDR3 protein. The sample consists of 250,000 to 400,000 distinct CDR3 sequences, about a fifth of them appearing once. This sequence originates from a human donor in good health. Some libraries in this study had Jurkat cell RNA spiked in. The sequencing sample was made of naive CD8+ T cells from blood, with Jurkat cell RNA spiked in. Subset indicated: FACS-sorted CD8+CD4-CCR7+CD45RA+ naive T cells.

The CDR3 is CASSLGTAPSYNEQFF. The DNA for the CDR3 is TGTGCCAGCAGCTTAGGTACGGCGCCTTCCTACAATGAGCAGTTCTTC. The rearrangement uses TRBV11-1 and TRBJ2-1; D is unresolved. This CDR3 has 16 amino acids. Germline V gene data show CDR1 as SGHAT and CDR2 as FQDESV (reference sequence). Trimming took off 1 base at V and 1 base at J, with 11 bases between the two ends.